The 18 T cell receptor beta chains given below trace back to one sample, sequenced in a study of CD8 T cells in ankylosing spondylitis. Via MiXCR, TCRdb re-called the 5' RACE reads, giving one row per CDR3 protein. Seen here are about 360,000 distinct CDR3 sequences, about 20% observed once, and the top ten hold about an eighth. What was sequenced was blood, either unsorted or a sorted T cell fraction (not recorded which). These receptors came from a male donor with ankylosing spondylitis or in good health (not recorded which).

This clonotype turned up a few times. The chain carries TRBV5-1 and TRBJ1-6; 10 bases are shared with TRBD1. Germline CDR1 and CDR2: SGHRS and YFSETQ. The J segment lost 10 bases and the V segment lost 7 bases, leaving 14 bases of the junction unmatched. CDR3 length: 16 amino acids. CDR3: CASSASGTGVWSPLHF. CDR3 DNA sequence: TGCGCCAGCTCTGCCTCCGGGACAGGGGTATGGTCACCCCTCCACTTT. The full variable domain, with the rest looked up from reference TRBV5-1 and TRBJ1-6, is KAGVTQTPRYLIKTRGQQVTLSCSPISGHRSVSWYQQTPGQGLQFLFEYFSETQRNKGNFPGRFSGRQFSNSRSEMNVSTLELGDSALYLCASSASGTGVWSPLHFGNGTRLTVT.

The rearrangement links TRBV12-3 or TRBV12-4 to TRBJ1-5; a weak D match, TRBD1 (5 bases). V lost 3 bases and J lost 11, with 11 bases in between. CDR3 length: 12 amino acids. The CDR3 bases are TGTGCCAGCAGTTTCTGGGGGGAGGCCCAGCATTTT. It translates to CASSFWGEAQHF.

The J gene is TRBJ2-1, the V gene TRBV10-3, with 11 nucleotides matching TRBD2. V shed 1 base and J 8 bases; nucleotides not matched to a gene: 4. The CDR3 spans 15 residues. The germline V gene encodes CDR1 ENHRY and CDR2 SYGVKD. The CDR3 sequence is CAISELLAGGDEQFF. The CDR3 nucleotides are TGTGCCATCAGTGAGTTATTAGCGGGGGGGGATGAGCAGTTCTTC.

A few counts support this clonotype. This chain uses TRBV29-1 with TRBJ2-7; D is perhaps TRBD1 or TRBD2 (5 bases each). The CDR3 extends over 16 amino acids. From germline, CDR1 is SQVTM and CDR2 ANQGSEA. V dropped 3 bases and J dropped 0 bases, with 18 bases sitting between them. The CDR3 DNA follows: TGCAGCGTTGAGGGGTTTATGGGACGGACCTCCTACGAGCAGTACTTC. It is translated as CSVEGFMGRTSYEQYF.

This clonotype was found a few times. V usage is TRBV15 and J usage is TRBJ1-4; TRBD1 agrees at 9 bases. There are 16 residues in the CDR3. The V gene end was trimmed by 5 bases and the J gene end by 3 bases; junction bases not matched to a gene: 7. Germline CDR1 LNHNV, CDR2 YYDKDF (reference sequence). CDR3 protein: CATSLDRGNANEKLFF. In DNA, the CDR3 is TGTGCCACCAGCCTAGACAGGGGGAATGCTAATGAAAAACTGTTTTTT.

The CDR3 reads CASSPSGRFPTDTQYF. CDR3 nucleotides: TGTGCCAGCAGTCCCAGCGGGCGGTTCCCCACAGATACGCAGTATTTT. The chain joins TRBV28 to TRBJ2-3, with D possibly being TRBD2 (6 bases). The CDR3 extends over 16 amino acids. Germline assignment: CDR1 MDHEN and CDR2 SYDVKM. Trimming took 5 bases from V and 2 from J, leaving 17 bases between them.

This chain links TRBV29-1 with TRBJ2-5; D ambiguous. The CDR3 has 13 residues. Germline CDR1 is SQVTM and CDR2 is ANQGSEA. Between the trimmed V and J ends, which lost 3 bases and 5 bases, there was a span of 13 bases. The CDR3 loop reads CSVEPSNQETQYF. CDR3 nucleotides: TGCAGCGTTGAGCCCAGTAATCAGGAGACCCAGTACTTC.

The V gene is TRBV14, the J gene TRBJ1-1; D is unclear. Germline V gives CDR1 SGHDN, CDR2 FVKESK. Trimming cost V 4 bases and J 4 bases, with 13 bases left between them. CDR3 length equals 14 residues. CDR3 DNA sequence: TGTGCCAGCAGCCCCGGTCCTGGGAGCACTGAAGCTTTCTTT. This translates into CASSPGPGSTEAFF.

This clonotype has just a few counts. The chain carries TRBV5-1 and TRBJ2-5; 15 positions match TRBD2. After removal of 4 bases from V and 4 bases from J, the junction contained 5 bases not matched to a gene. The CDR3 has 16 amino acids. Germline assignment: CDR1 SGHRS and CDR2 YFSETQ. The CDR3 DNA follows: TGCGCCAGCAGCAGGACTAGCGGGGGGGCCTTAGAGACCCAGTACTTC. This translates into CASSRTSGGALETQYF. Full variable domain (rest looked up from reference TRBV5-1 and TRBJ2-5): KAGVTQTPRYLIKTRGQQVTLSCSPISGHRSVSWYQQTPGQGLQFLFEYFSETQRNKGNFPGRFSGRQFSNSRSEMNVSTLELGDSALYLCASSRTSGGALETQYFGPGTRLLVL.

Only a few counts were recorded for this clonotype. The V call is TRBV29-1, the J call TRBJ2-3; D may correspond to TRBD1 or TRBD2 (5 bases each). V lost 3 bases and J 3 bases, leaving 16 bases between the germline ends. From germline, CDR1 is SQVTM and CDR2 ANQGSEA. This CDR3 is built from 15 residues. The CDR3 spells CSVDLGLGETDTQYF. In DNA form, the CDR3 reads TGCAGCGTTGATCTTGGGCTGGGGGAGACAGATACGCAGTATTTT.

The genes are TRBV19 and TRBJ2-3; the D is unclear. Trimming pared 3 bases from V and 0 bases from J, leaving 13 bases between. The CDR3 runs 16 residues. Looked up from germline, CDR1 is LNHDA and CDR2 is SQIVND (reference sequence). This chain's CDR3 is CASSIVGGTSTDTQYF. The CDR3 DNA sequence: TGTGCCAGTAGTATTGTGGGCGGAACTAGCACAGATACGCAGTATTTT.

The chain joins TRBV5-1 to TRBJ2-7, with 12 positions matching TRBD1. There are 16 residues in the CDR3. Germline assignment: CDR1 SGHRS and CDR2 YFSETQ. Losses at the gene ends were 5 bases for V and 10 bases for J; bases not matched to a gene: 16. The CDR3 DNA is TGCGCCAGCAGTTCAGCCCCGGGACAGGGGGCGCCGGGACAGTACTTC. Translation: CASSSAPGQGAPGQYF.

The V gene is TRBV5-1, the J gene TRBJ2-6, with D perhaps TRBD1 (5 bases). Germline V gene sequence: CDR1 SGHRS, CDR2 YFSETQ. The CDR3 has 15 amino acids. Deletions cut 4 bases from V and 0 bases from J, with 8 bases between. The CDR3 DNA reads TGCGCCAGCAGCGAGACAGCCTCTGGGGCCAACGTCCTGACTTTC. Its translation is CASSETASGANVLTF.

The rearrangement joins TRBV5-1 to TRBJ2-3; 9 bases fit TRBD1. The V gene's germline CDR1 is SGHRS and CDR2 YFSETQ. The CDR3 is 15 residues long. V shed 4 bases and J 5 bases; nucleotides not matched to a gene: 8. The CDR3 DNA reads TGCGCCAGCAGCCCCTACAGGGGGCGATTAGATACGCAGTATTTT. It is translated as CASSPYRGRLDTQYF.

This chain connects TRBV12-3 or TRBV12-4 to TRBJ2-5, with 7 nucleotides matching TRBD1. The CDR3 loop spans 15 amino acids. Losses at the gene ends were 2 bases for V and 2 bases for J; bases not matched to a gene: 5. CDR3 sequence: CASSLLPGQQETQYF. The DNA of the CDR3 is TGTGCCAGCAGTTTACTACCGGGACAGCAAGAGACCCAGTACTTC.

This clonotype was found many times. The V and J genes are TRBV27 and TRBJ1-1; the D is unclear. The CDR3 runs to 13 residues. V lost 4 bases and J 1 base, leaving 7 bases between the germline ends. Per germline, CDR1 MNHEY and CDR2 SMNVEV (reference sequence). In DNA form, the CDR3 reads TGTGCCAGCAGTTGGACGGGGAACACTGAAGCTTTCTTT. It yields the protein CASSWTGNTEAFF.

J is TRBJ2-7 and V is TRBV20-1; 7 nucleotides agree with TRBD2. The CDR3 loop spans 14 amino acids. The germline CDR1 and CDR2 sequences are DFQATT and SNEGSKA (reference sequence). V lost 4 bases, J lost 2 bases, and 8 bases stayed unmatched. The CDR3 sequence is CSAITERGPYEQYF. DNA for the CDR3: TGCAGTGCTATCACGGAGCGGGGCCCCTACGAGCAGTACTTC.

The genes are TRBV20-1 and TRBJ2-2, with D possibly being TRBD1 (5 bases). This CDR3 has 15 residues. Between the trimmed V and J ends, which lost 0 bases and 1 base, there was a span of 9 bases. Germline V CDR1 and CDR2: DFQATT, SNEGSKA (reference sequence). CDR3 region: CSARELGQNTGELFF. DNA of the CDR3: TGCAGTGCTAGAGAGCTTGGACAGAACACCGGGGAGCTGTTTTTT.